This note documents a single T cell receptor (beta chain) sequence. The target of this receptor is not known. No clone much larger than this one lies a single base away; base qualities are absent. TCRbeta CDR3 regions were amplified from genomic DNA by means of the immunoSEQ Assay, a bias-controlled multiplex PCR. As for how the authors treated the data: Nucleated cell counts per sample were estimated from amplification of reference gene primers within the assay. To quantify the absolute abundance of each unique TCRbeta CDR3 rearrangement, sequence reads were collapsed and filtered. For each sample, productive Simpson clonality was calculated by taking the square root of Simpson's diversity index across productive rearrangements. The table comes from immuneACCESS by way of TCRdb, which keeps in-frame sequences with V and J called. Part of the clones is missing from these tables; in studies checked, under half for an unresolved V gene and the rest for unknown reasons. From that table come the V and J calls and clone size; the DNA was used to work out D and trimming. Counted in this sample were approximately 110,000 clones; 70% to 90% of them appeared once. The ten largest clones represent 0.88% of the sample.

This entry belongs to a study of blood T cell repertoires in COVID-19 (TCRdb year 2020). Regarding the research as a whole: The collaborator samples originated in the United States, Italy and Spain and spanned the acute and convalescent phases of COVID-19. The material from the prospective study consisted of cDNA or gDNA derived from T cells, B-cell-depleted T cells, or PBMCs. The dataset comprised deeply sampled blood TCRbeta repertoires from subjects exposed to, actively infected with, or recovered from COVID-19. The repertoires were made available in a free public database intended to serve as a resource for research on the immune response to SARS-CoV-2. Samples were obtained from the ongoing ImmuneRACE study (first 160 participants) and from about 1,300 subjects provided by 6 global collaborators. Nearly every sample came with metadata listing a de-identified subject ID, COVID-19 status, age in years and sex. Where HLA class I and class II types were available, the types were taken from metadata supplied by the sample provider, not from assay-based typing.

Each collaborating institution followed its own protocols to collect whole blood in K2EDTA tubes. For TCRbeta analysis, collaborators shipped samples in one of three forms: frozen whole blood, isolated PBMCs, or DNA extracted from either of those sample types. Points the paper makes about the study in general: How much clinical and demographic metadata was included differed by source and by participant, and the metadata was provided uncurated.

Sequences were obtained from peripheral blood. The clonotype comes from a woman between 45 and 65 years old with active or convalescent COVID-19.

The DNA sequence is TGTGCCAGCAGCCAGGGTGGACTAGCGGATTTCTACGAGCAGTACTTC. It encodes CASSQGGLADFYEQYF. The chain is assembled from TRBV4-2 and TRBJ2-7; 10 nucleotides in the junction match TRBD2. Sequences LGHNA (CDR1) and YNFKEQ (CDR2) are obtained from the germline V gene. The CDR3 sequence holds 16 residues, the cysteine and phenylalanine included. Just the 48-base CDR3 DNA is kept, in frame starting at base 1. Trimmed from V: 3 bases; trimmed from J: 3 bases; junction bases lacking a gene match: 8.